The 22 T cell receptor beta chains given below trace back to one sample, sequenced in a study of blood T cell repertoires in COVID-19. The repertoire was sequenced with immunoSEQ multiplex PCR; TCRdb's copy has only in-frame clones and lacks some. The sample has hundreds of thousands of clones; roughly 90% are singletons. Sequenced material: peripheral blood. The origin of the receptors is a man aged 18-30 years with COVID-19, enrolled during active disease.

The chain carries TRBV15 and TRBJ2-2; 8 bases fit TRBD2. Germline CDR1 reads LNHNV; CDR2 reads YYDKDF (reference sequence). The CDR3 spans 17 residues. Trimming at V came to 0 bases and at J to 6 bases, leaving 9 bases not matched to a gene. The CDR3 is CATSRDLAGGTSGELFF. CDR3 coding DNA: TGTGCCACCAGCAGAGATCTCGCGGGGGGAACTTCCGGGGAGCTGTTTTTT.

The chain links TRBV27 to TRBJ2-7; 7 nucleotides match TRBD1. Trimming took 4 bases from V and 3 from J; bases not matched to a gene: 9. CDR1 is MNHEY, CDR2 SMNVEV, per germline (reference sequence). CDR3 size: 15 residues. In DNA, the CDR3 is TGTGCCAGCAGTTCCCGACAGGGATTAGACTACGAGCAGTACTTC. Translation: CASSSRQGLDYEQYF.

V gene TRBV27 combines with J gene TRBJ1-4; no definite D call. CDR3 length: 13 amino acids. Per germline, CDR1 MNHEY and CDR2 SMNVEV (reference sequence). Trimming stripped 8 bases from V and 5 bases from J, with 12 bases between. CDR3 in amino acids: CASRSSRNEKLFF. In nucleotides, the CDR3 is TGTGCCAGCCGGTCCAGCAGGAATGAAAAACTGTTTTTT.

The V gene is TRBV19, the J gene TRBJ2-2, with 11 bases that match TRBD2. CDR1 LNHDA and CDR2 SQIVND come from the germline V gene (reference sequence). Germline trimming cut 5 bases from V and 7 bases from J; bases unmatched to any gene: 9. The CDR3 spans 16 residues. The CDR3 protein is CASSLIAGGPVGELFF. CDR3 nucleotides: TGTGCCAGTAGTCTCATAGCGGGGGGGCCGGTCGGGGAGCTGTTTTTT.

The chain joins TRBV10-3 to TRBJ1-1; 8 nucleotides match TRBD1. Germline trimming cut 2 bases from V and 2 bases from J; bases unmatched to any gene: 1. The V gene's germline CDR1 is ENHRY and CDR2 SYGVKD. The CDR3 sequence is 14 residues long. CDR3 bases: TGTGCCATCAGTGAGGGACAGGGTAACACTGAAGCTTTCTTT. Amino acid sequence: CAISEGQGNTEAFF.

The chain carries TRBV10-3 and TRBJ2-7; 8 bases line up with TRBD1. The germline V gene has CDR1 ENHRY and CDR2 SYGVKD. The CDR3 runs 15 residues. The V segment lost 4 bases and the J segment 2 bases; nucleotides outside the gene matches: 7. The CDR3 spells CAISADRAGTYEQYF. DNA for the CDR3: TGTGCCATCAGTGCGGACAGGGCGGGTACCTACGAGCAGTACTTC.

This chain links TRBV6-5 with TRBJ2-5; D perhaps matches TRBD1 (6 bases). Per the germline V gene, CDR1 is MNHEY and CDR2 is SVGAGI. The V end was cut by 6 bases, the J end by 2 bases, with 16 bases between. CDR3 length: 15 amino acids. In DNA form, the CDR3 reads TGTGCCAGCAGGAAAGGTGGGACAACGCAAGAGACCCAGTACTTC. It codes for CASRKGGTTQETQYF.

The rearrangement uses TRBV5-1 and TRBJ2-1; maybe TRBD2 (5 bases). V shed 5 bases and J shed 9 bases, with 9 bases lying between them. This CDR3 contains 11 residues. From germline, CDR1 is SGHRS and CDR2 YFSETQ. The CDR3 DNA reads TGCGCCAGCAGAAGTGAGGGTGAGCAGTTCTTC. Residues: CASRSEGEQFF.

The rearrangement joins TRBV9 to TRBJ2-1; 8 positions match TRBD2. Looked up from germline, CDR1 is SGDLS and CDR2 is YYNGEE. Trimming cost V 3 bases and J 7 bases; bases outside gene matches: 12. There are 16 residues in the CDR3. As DNA, the CDR3 is TGTGCCAGCAGCGCGAGACCGGGACTAGTGGGAAATGAGCAGTTCTTC. Translated, it gives CASSARPGLVGNEQFF.

The count of this clone is one. V usage is TRBV29-1 and J usage is TRBJ1-2, with 7 positions matching TRBD1. V was clipped by 5 bases and J by 6 bases; unmatched bases: 9. CDR3 length: 13 amino acids. Germline V gene lookup returns CDR1 SQVTM and CDR2 ANQGSEA. CDR3 sequence (DNA): TGCAGCGTTTTACCGACAGGGATGCATGGCTACACCTTC. This gives the protein CSVLPTGMHGYTF.

The V and J genes are TRBV4-2 and TRBJ2-1, with 15 bases aligning to TRBD2. J lost 8 bases, V lost 4 bases, and 9 bases had no gene match. The CDR3 runs 17 residues. Per the germline V gene, CDR1 is LGHNA and CDR2 is YNFKEQ. The CDR3 bases are TGTGCCAGCAGCCCAGATGGGACTAGCGGGGGGTGGTATGAGCAGTTCTTC. Translation gives CASSPDGTSGGWYEQFF.

The chain links TRBV19 to TRBJ2-1, with 10 bases fitting TRBD2. The CDR3 spans 15 residues. Germline assignment: CDR1 LNHDA and CDR2 SQIVND (reference sequence). V trimming: 5 bases; J trimming: 8 bases; junction bases outside the gene matches: 9. The CDR3, as DNA: TGTGCCAGTAGTCCCCCGTTCCTAGCGGGAGATGAGCAGTTCTTC. This gives the protein CASSPPFLAGDEQFF.

This clone showed up just once. The chain has TRBV15 and TRBJ2-6; D ambiguous. This CDR3 region has 15 residues. Trimming left V 0 bases short and J 0 bases short, with 3 bases between. Per germline, CDR1 LNHNV and CDR2 YYDKDF (reference sequence). The CDR3 protein is CATSRDLSGANVLTF. CDR3 nucleotides: TGTGCCACCAGCAGAGACCTCTCTGGGGCCAACGTCCTGACTTTC.

The gene calls are TRBV28 and TRBJ2-1, with 8 bases that match TRBD1. V lost 5 bases to trimming and J lost 4 bases; unmatched junction nucleotides: 10. The CDR3 extends over 16 amino acids. Germline-derived CDR1 and CDR2 are MDHEN and SYDVKM. The CDR3 spells CASSLSGTGDYNEQFF. For the CDR3, the DNA is TGTGCCAGCAGTCTGTCCGGGACAGGCGATTACAATGAGCAGTTCTTC. The variable domain in full, with the rest retrieved from reference TRBV28 and TRBJ2-1, is DVKVTQSSRYLVKRTGEKVFLECVQDMDHENMFWYRQDPGLGLRLIYFSYDVKMKEKGDIPEGYSVSREKKERFSLILESASTNQTSMYLCASSLSGTGDYNEQFFGPGTRLTVL.

The chain uses TRBV7-3 and TRBJ2-3, with TRBD1 as a possible D gene (5 bases). V was shortened by 5 bases and J by 0 bases, with 9 bases between the two germline ends. The germline V gene has CDR1 SGHTA and CDR2 FQGTGA. This CDR3 contains 14 residues. In DNA form, the CDR3 reads TGTGCCAGCAGCCGACAGTCTAGCACAGATACGCAGTATTTT. Amino acid sequence: CASSRQSSTDTQYF.

This chain connects TRBV11-2 to TRBJ2-5; possibly TRBD1 for D (6 bases). The V end lost 6 bases, the J end lost 10 bases, and 18 bases lay between the germline ends. From germline, CDR1 is SGHAT and CDR2 FQNNGV. The CDR3 length is 13 residues. CDR3 nucleotide sequence: TGTGCCAGCAGTTTTACGACAGGCCGGGTCCAGTACTTC. Its translation: CASSFTTGRVQYF.

This chain joins TRBV11-1 and TRBJ1-2; tentative D call: TRBD1 (6 bases). V was pared by 5 bases and J by 8 bases, with 12 bases between. CDR1 is SGHAT, CDR2 FQDESV, per germline (reference sequence). This CDR3 is 12 amino acids long. CDR3: CASSKDRIGYTF. CDR3 DNA: TGTGCCAGCAGCAAAGACAGGATCGGCTACACCTTC.

The chain is built from TRBV14 and TRBJ2-7; the D gene is possibly TRBD1 (5 bases). This CDR3 region has 13 residues. Trimming pared 4 bases from V and 0 bases from J, leaving 7 bases between. CDR1 and CDR2 (germline): SGHDN, FVKESK. For the CDR3, the DNA is TGTGCCAGCAGCCGACAGCCCTCCTACGAGCAGTACTTC. Translation: CASSRQPSYEQYF.

This clone was seen a single time. The chain is built from TRBV24-1 and TRBJ2-7; D possibly corresponds to TRBD1 (5 bases). In germline, CDR1 is KGHDR, CDR2 SFDVKD. The CDR3 is 16 amino acids. The V end lost 5 bases, the J end lost 2 bases, and 18 bases lay between the germline ends. CDR3 region: CATSVQRQRKTYEQYF. CDR3 bases: TGTGCCACCAGTGTCCAAAGACAGAGGAAGACCTACGAGCAGTACTTC.

The chain couples TRBV19 to TRBJ1-5, with a possible D match to TRBD1 (5 bases). Germline CDR1 LNHDA, CDR2 SQIVND (reference sequence). The germline V and J ends were trimmed by 7 bases and 4 bases, with 11 bases remaining between them. The CDR3 sequence is 13 residues long. For the CDR3, the DNA is TGTGCCAGTAAAGCGGGACGGAATCAGCCCCAGCATTTT. Translated, it gives CASKAGRNQPQHF.

The J gene is TRBJ2-7, the V gene TRBV11-2; no clear D. This CDR3 spans 14 amino acids. Germline V CDR1 and CDR2: SGHAT, FQNNGV. Trimming cost V 2 bases and J 0 bases, with 8 bases left between them. The CDR3 nucleotides read TGTGCCAGCAGCTTATCCTCGAGCTCCTACGAGCAGTACTTC. As protein: CASSLSSSSYEQYF.

The chain recombines TRBV5-1 with TRBJ1-5; D gene unclear. Trimming pared 2 bases from V and 3 bases from J, leaving 12 bases between. There are 15 residues in the CDR3. The germline CDR1 and CDR2 sequences are SGHRS and YFSETQ. DNA for the CDR3: TGCGCCAGCAGCTTCGTTCCAGGCGCCAATCAGCCCCAGCATTTT. Protein product: CASSFVPGANQPQHF.